The 19 T cell receptor beta chains listed next were all sequenced from one sample in a study of Graves' ophthalmopathy and Graves' hyperthyroidism (dated by TCRdb to 2016 to 2019). Sequencing was carried out with an Illumina HiSeq 2000. TCR beta CDR3 regions were amplified from RNA transcripts for repertoire sequencing. A first-round RT-PCR used HTBI primers with the Qiagen OneStep RT-PCR kit, followed by a second-round multiplex PCR, size selection and purification. TCRdb itself trimmed the public reads at Q25 with fastp, ran MiXCR and retained productive beta chains. Records with the same CDR3 protein are collapsed into one entry carrying the most frequent genes and DNA. The sample table shows 900,000 to 1,200,000 distinct CDR3 sequences, and around a third are seen once. Around 10% of the sample belongs to the ten largest clones. The material sequenced was peripheral blood or thyroid tissue (not recorded which). The source is an adult man with Graves' hyperthyroidism.

The gene calls are TRBV13 and TRBJ2-5; D is unclear. V was cut by 2 bases and J by 5 bases, with 15 bases left in between. The CDR3 loop spans 15 amino acids. Germline CDR1 PRHDT, CDR2 FYEKMQ (reference sequence). The CDR3 spells CASSLTPSATETQYF. CDR3 in DNA: TGTGCCAGCAGCTTAACCCCCTCTGCCACCGAGACCCAGTACTTC.

This clonotype was recorded a few times. The rearrangement joins TRBV6-1 to TRBJ2-2; D unresolved. The CDR3 has 12 amino acids. Trimming cost V 5 bases and J 5 bases, with 6 bases left between them. Germline CDR1 MNHNS, CDR2 SASEGT. CDR3 coding DNA: TGTGCCAGCAGTAGAATTACCGGGGAGCTGTTTTTT. Translated, it gives CASSRITGELFF.

This clonotype was counted ten times or more. The J gene is TRBJ1-2, the V gene TRBV29-1; D ambiguous. The CDR3 totals 13 residues. With 3 bases removed from V and 2 bases from J, the gap between germline ends came to 10 bases. Germline values: CDR1 SQVTM, CDR2 ANQGSEA. The CDR3 is CSVDLRANYGYTF. The CDR3 nucleotides are TGCAGCGTTGACTTACGGGCCAACTATGGCTACACCTTC.

Remarks on this clonotype: This clone may be a read error of a much larger clone one base away. DNA for the CDR3: TGTGCCAGCAGTTTGGGGCCAGTCCAGCCCCAGTATTTT. It is translated as CASSLGPVQPQYF. The chain has TRBV12-3 or TRBV12-4 and TRBJ1-5; D perhaps matches TRBD1 (5 bases). The J call may be in error: the DNA end matches TRBJ2-3 better. The CDR3 contains 13 residues.

The V call is TRBV2, the J call TRBJ2-6; 8 bases are a match to TRBD1. From germline, CDR1 is SNHLY and CDR2 FYNNEI. CDR3 length equals 11 residues. V lost 6 bases and J lost 15; bases outside the gene matches: 4. The CDR3 sequence is CASRVGTGLTF. In DNA form, the CDR3 reads TGTGCCAGCAGGGTAGGGACAGGCCTGACTTTC.

This clonotype was seen at least ten times. Written as DNA, the CDR3 is TGTGCCAGCAGCCCATCAAGGGCGGGACAGGGGAACGGAAACACCATATATTTT. It encodes CASSPSRAGQGNGNTIYF. The chain couples TRBV7-8 to TRBJ1-3; 10 bases match TRBD1. J lost 4 bases, V lost 5 bases, and 14 bases had no gene match. This CDR3 comprises 18 residues. The germline CDR1 and CDR2 sequences are SGHVS and FQNEAQ.

The CDR3 protein is CASSLNPGGSDEQYF. The CDR3 region has the DNA TGTGCCAGCAGCTTAAATCCAGGGGGCAGCGACGAGCAGTACTTC. The chain uses TRBV7-3 and TRBJ2-7, with 8 bases that match TRBD1. The CDR3 covers 15 residues. The V gene's germline CDR1 is SGHTA and CDR2 FQGTGA. With V trimmed by 1 base and J by 5 bases, 7 bases remained unmatched.

J is TRBJ2-2 and V is TRBV30, with 7 bases lining up with TRBD2. The length of the CDR3 is 14 residues. In germline, CDR1 is GTSNPN, CDR2 SVGIG (reference sequence). The V gene end was trimmed by 0 bases and the J gene end by 7 bases; junction bases not matched to a gene: 5. The CDR3 is CAWSVFGGDGELFF. The CDR3 DNA sequence: TGTGCCTGGAGTGTGTTTGGGGGGGACGGGGAGCTGTTTTTT.

Concerning this clonotype: This could be a read error, since a much larger clone is one nucleotide away. The chain joins TRBV7-9 to TRBJ2-5; 9 bases are shared with TRBD1. The germline V gene encodes CDR1 SEHNR and CDR2 FQNEAQ (reference sequence). Trimming cost V 5 bases and J 5 bases; bases outside gene matches: 6. The CDR3 extends over 14 amino acids. The CDR3 is CASSAGQGPETQYF. CDR3 nucleotide sequence: TGTGCCAGCAGCGCGGGACAGGGTCCGGAGACCCAGTACTTC.

There are many counts of this clonotype. The chain employs TRBV3-1 and TRBJ1-1; D perhaps matches TRBD1 (6 bases). CDR1 and CDR2 (germline): LGHDT, YNNKEL (reference sequence). The CDR3 contains 17 residues. Trimming removed 4 bases at V and 1 base at J, with 19 bases between. Written as DNA, the CDR3 is TGTGCCAGCAGCCCCGATATCAGGGGAAGACGGAACACTGAAGCTTTCTTT. Translation: CASSPDIRGRRNTEAFF.

The V gene is TRBV5-1, the J gene TRBJ1-2; 7 positions match TRBD1. Germline V gene data show CDR1 as SGHRS and CDR2 as YFSETQ. The CDR3 is made up of 14 amino acids. The ends lost 6 bases at V and 4 bases at J; junction bases unmatched: 9. This CDR3 is CASTPPGTVYGYTF. The CDR3, as DNA: TGCGCCAGCACCCCCCCCGGGACAGTCTATGGCTACACCTTC.

Many counts were recorded for this clonotype. This chain uses TRBV5-1 with TRBJ1-1, with D uncertain. Germline CDR1 SGHRS, CDR2 YFSETQ. Trimming took 1 base from V and 1 from J, leaving 2 bases between them. This CDR3 comprises 12 residues. CDR3 DNA: TGCGCCAGCAGCTTGAAGAACACTGAAGCTTTCTTT. Its protein product is CASSLKNTEAFF.

This clonotype occurred a few times. The chain couples TRBV6-5 to TRBJ2-7; D is perhaps TRBD2 (5 bases). The CDR3 covers 12 residues. Trimming shortened V by 10 bases and J by 0 bases, and 10 bases separated the two germline ends. The germline CDR1 and CDR2 sequences are MNHEY and SVGAGI. As DNA, the CDR3 is TGTGCCACCGCCCGGGACTCCTACGAGCAGTACTTC. It yields the protein CATARDSYEQYF.

This clonotype was recorded at least ten times. The chain is built from TRBV2 and TRBJ1-2; tentatively, D is TRBD1 (6 bases). Trimming shortened V by 6 bases and J by 6 bases, and 20 bases separated the two germline ends. The CDR3 has 15 residues. Germline CDR1 reads SNHLY; CDR2 reads FYNNEI. The CDR3 here is CASSQQGVRPDGYTF. The DNA of the CDR3 is TGTGCCAGCAGCCAACAGGGAGTCAGGCCCGATGGCTACACCTTC.

V gene TRBV19 combines with J gene TRBJ1-5; 8 bases are a match to TRBD1. V shed 0 bases and J 6 bases; nucleotides not matched to a gene: 7. Germline V gene sequence: CDR1 LNHDA, CDR2 SQIVND (reference sequence). The CDR3 covers 16 residues. The CDR3 bases are TGTGCCAGTAGTATAGATGGGGACAGGAATACTCAGCCCCAGCATTTT. It specifies CASSIDGDRNTQPQHF.

With respect to this clonotype: Germline and junction disagree at one end, which may indicate a read error. The V gene is TRBV5-1, the J gene TRBJ1-1; 7 nucleotides agree with TRBD1. Germline V gene lookup returns CDR1 SGHRS and CDR2 YFSETQ. The CDR3 sequence is 15 residues long. CDR3 DNA sequence: TGCGTCAGCAGCTTGAAGGCAGGGGGGAACACTGAAGCTTTCTTT. Amino acid sequence: CVSSLKAGGNTEAFF. Supplemented by reference TRBV5-1 and TRBJ1-1, the full variable domain reads KAGVTQTPRYLIKTRGQQVTLSCSPISGHRSVSWYQQTPGQGLQFLFEYFSETQRNKGNFPGRFSGRQFSNSRSEMNVSTLELGDSALYLCVSSLKAGGNTEAFFGQGTRLTVV.

The rearrangement uses TRBV2 and TRBJ1-5; 8 bases map to TRBD1. J was trimmed by 7 bases and V by 8 bases; bases with no gene match: 10. The CDR3 totals 14 residues. Germline loops: CDR1 SNHLY, CDR2 FYNNEI. The CDR3 here is CASGQGALLQPQHF. The CDR3 nucleotides are TGTGCCAGCGGGCAGGGGGCTCTATTGCAGCCCCAGCATTTT.

This clonotype was counted many times. The chain couples TRBV2 to TRBJ2-5; D might be TRBD2 (6 bases). Trimming left V 3 bases short and J 5 bases short, with 13 bases between. CDR3 length equals 14 residues. Germline values: CDR1 SNHLY, CDR2 FYNNEI. The CDR3 DNA follows: TGTGCCAGCAGTGATGAGCAGGGAGGTGAGACCCAGTACTTC. It specifies CASSDEQGGETQYF.

This chain joins TRBV10-3 and TRBJ2-6; TRBD1 agrees at 10 bases. Germline lookup yields CDR1 ENHRY and CDR2 SYGVKD. This CDR3 has 16 amino acids. V shed 9 bases and J 4 bases; nucleotides not matched to a gene: 9. The CDR3 DNA follows: TGTGCCATTTCGGACAGGGGGAGAGCCGGGGCCAACGTCCTGACTTTC. Translation gives CAISDRGRAGANVLTF.